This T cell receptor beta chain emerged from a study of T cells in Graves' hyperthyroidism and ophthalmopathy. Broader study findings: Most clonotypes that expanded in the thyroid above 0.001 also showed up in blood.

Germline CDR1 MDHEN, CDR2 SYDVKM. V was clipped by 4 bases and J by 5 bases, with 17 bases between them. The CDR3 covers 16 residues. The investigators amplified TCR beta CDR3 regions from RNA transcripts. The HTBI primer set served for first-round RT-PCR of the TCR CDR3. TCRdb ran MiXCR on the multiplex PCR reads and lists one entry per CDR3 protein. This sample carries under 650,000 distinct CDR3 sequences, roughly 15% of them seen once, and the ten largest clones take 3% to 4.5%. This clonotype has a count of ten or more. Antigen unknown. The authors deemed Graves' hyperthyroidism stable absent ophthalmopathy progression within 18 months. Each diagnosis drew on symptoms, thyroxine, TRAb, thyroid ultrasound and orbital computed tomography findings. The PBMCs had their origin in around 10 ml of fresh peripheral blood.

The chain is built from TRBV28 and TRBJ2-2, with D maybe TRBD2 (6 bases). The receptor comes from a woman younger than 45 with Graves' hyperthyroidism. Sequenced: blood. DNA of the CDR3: TGTGCCAGCAGTTACCAGCGGGCGCCGTGGACCGGGGAGCTGTTTTTT. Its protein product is CASSYQRAPWTGELFF.